This TCR beta chain was found in a study of blood T cells in healthy people across ages. The study, taken as a whole, reports: Shifts in expanded clonotypes may have been confounded by donor CMV status, which was unknown.

The sample holds many counts of this clonotype. Its cognate antigen is unknown. Then a second PCR, running about 6 to 11 cycles, was carried out with a sample-barcoded 5' primer and a J-beta primer mix. TCRdb itself ran the 5' RACE reads through MiXCR, one entry per CDR3 protein. The sample has about 780,000 distinct CDR3 sequences; 35% to 60% are singletons. Sequencing was performed on blood. The clonotype originates from an elderly man in good health.

CDR3 DNA sequence: TGCAGTGCTAAAGCCCATAACAGGGTTAATTCACCCCTCCACTTT. Translating it yields CSAKAHNRVNSPLHF. This chain connects TRBV20-1 to TRBJ1-6, with a weak D call TRBD1 (6 bases). The V end was cut by 4 bases, the J end by 6 bases, with 16 bases between. The CDR3 runs to 15 residues. CDR1 is DFQATT, CDR2 SNEGSKA, per germline (reference sequence).